The 32 T cell receptor beta chains reported below all come from one sample, sequenced in a study of T-cell memory formation after mild COVID-19. TCRdb re-called the 5' RACE reads with MiXCR, one entry per CDR3 protein. The sample carries about 400,000 distinct CDR3 sequences, approximately 19% recorded once. The sample comprised PBMCs or a T cell subset sorted from them (not recorded which). The receptor set was obtained from a man between 18 and 29 years old who had mild COVID-19 (a few samples of this study predate the infection). Cell type and time point are not known.

This clonotype was observed a few times. The chain links TRBV11-1 to TRBJ2-1; 13 bases align to TRBD2. Unmatched junction bases numbered 9, after V lost 6 bases and J lost 7 bases. The germline CDR1 and CDR2 sequences are SGHAT and FQDESV (reference sequence). This CDR3 is built from 16 residues. The CDR3 DNA reads as TGTGCCAGCAGACCTCCGGGACTAGCGGGGTTAAATGAGCAGTTCTTC. It codes for CASRPPGLAGLNEQFF.

The chain is built from TRBV20-1 and TRBJ1-4; 12 bases fit TRBD1. Trimming cost V 0 bases and J 3 bases; bases outside gene matches: 11. Germline V gene lookup returns CDR1 DFQATT and CDR2 SNEGSKA (reference sequence). The CDR3 has 19 amino acids. The CDR3 nucleotides read TGCAGTGCTAGAGATATCGGGACAGGGGGCGGTGAGGCTAATGAAAAACTGTTTTTT. Translated: CSARDIGTGGGEANEKLFF.

This chain connects TRBV6-2 or TRBV6-3 to TRBJ1-5; D remains unclear. This CDR3 is 17 amino acids long. From germline, CDR1 is MNHEY and CDR2 SVGEGT. Trimming pared 4 bases from V and 7 bases from J, leaving 23 bases between. Here the CDR3 reads CASSWSHWTAYGQPQHF. The CDR3 nucleotides read TGTGCCAGCAGTTGGAGCCATTGGACGGCTTACGGACAGCCCCAGCATTTT.

The chain links TRBV12-3 or TRBV12-4 to TRBJ2-3; the D gene could be TRBD1 or TRBD2 (5 bases each). V shed 6 bases and J shed 0 bases, with 22 bases lying between them. The CDR3 is 18 residues long. CDR3 sequence reads: CASSQKESWGISTDTQYF. In nucleotides, the CDR3 is TGTGCCAGCAGCCAAAAAGAGTCCTGGGGGATTAGCACAGATACGCAGTATTTT.

This clonotype has only a few counts. This chain links TRBV3-1 with TRBJ2-5; D possibly corresponds to TRBD2 (6 bases). The CDR3 has 15 residues. Germline V lookup: CDR1 LGHDT, CDR2 YNNKEL (reference sequence). The V and J ends lost 0 bases and 3 bases respectively, with 11 bases between them. CDR3 sequence reads: CASSQDHRTKETQYF. The CDR3 region has the DNA TGTGCCAGCAGCCAAGATCACCGGACTAAAGAGACCCAGTACTTC.

The J gene is TRBJ1-1, the V gene TRBV5-1; no firm D call. Trimming removed 4 bases from V and 4 bases from J, with 14 bases in between. This CDR3 is built from 14 residues. Germline loops: CDR1 SGHRS, CDR2 YFSETQ. The CDR3 spells CASSVTSSSTEAFF. Written as DNA, the CDR3 is TGCGCCAGCAGCGTGACCTCTTCCAGCACTGAAGCTTTCTTT.

The chain joins TRBV18 to TRBJ1-3, with 10 bases identical to TRBD1. Trimming took 3 bases from V and 4 from J; bases not matched to a gene: 9. The CDR3 runs to 17 residues. Germline values: CDR1 KGHSH, CDR2 LQKENI. The CDR3 here is CASSPRKGQGTGNTIYF. DNA for the CDR3: TGTGCCAGCTCACCTCGGAAGGGACAGGGGACAGGAAACACCATATATTTT.

The V and J genes are TRBV24-1 and TRBJ2-1, with 11 nucleotides matching TRBD2. Germline V gene data show CDR1 as KGHDR and CDR2 as SFDVKD. V was pared by 4 bases and J by 4 bases, with 5 bases of the junction left unmatched. The CDR3 covers 16 residues. DNA for the CDR3: TGTGCCACCAGTGAAGGTAGCGGGGGGGGATACAATGAGCAGTTCTTC. Its translation is CATSEGSGGGYNEQFF.

The chain uses TRBV20-1 and TRBJ2-7; D perhaps matches TRBD2 (7 bases). This CDR3 is 15 amino acids long. Germline V gene sequence: CDR1 DFQATT, CDR2 SNEGSKA (reference sequence). V was cut by 5 bases and J by 2 bases, with 19 bases left in between. As DNA, the CDR3 is TGCAGTGCTGGGGGGGGGCCTAGCGGACCCTACGAGCAGTACTTC. Its translation is CSAGGGPSGPYEQYF.

This clonotype was recorded once. The V gene is TRBV29-1, the J gene TRBJ2-1, with TRBD1 matching 7 bases. In germline, CDR1 is SQVTM, CDR2 ANQGSEA. V lost 4 bases and J lost 8; bases outside the gene matches: 11. There are 14 residues in the CDR3. The chain's CDR3 is CSVGRQGYKDEQFF. In DNA form, the CDR3 reads TGCAGCGTTGGCCGACAGGGATATAAGGATGAGCAGTTCTTC.

This clonotype was seen only a few times. This chain joins TRBV15 and TRBJ2-7; 7 bases are shared with TRBD1. This CDR3 is 17 amino acids long. Looked up from germline, CDR1 is LNHNV and CDR2 is YYDKDF (reference sequence). Losses at the gene ends were 4 bases for V and 3 bases for J; bases not matched to a gene: 15. The CDR3 spells CATSKDTGTASNYEQYF. The CDR3 DNA reads as TGTGCCACCAGCAAGGACACCGGGACAGCTAGTAACTACGAGCAGTACTTC. Full variable domain (missing parts from reference TRBV15 and TRBJ2-7): DAMVIQNPRYQVTQFGKPVTLSCSQTLNHNVMYWYQQKSSQAPKLLFHYYDKDFNNEADTPDNFQSRRPNTSFCFLDIRSPGLGDTAMYLCATSKDTGTASNYEQYFGPGTRLTVT.

The rearrangement links TRBV21-1 to TRBJ2-7; the table's D call TRBD2 went unverified against the DNA. TRBV21-1 is assigned pseudogene status. The CDR3 extends over 14 amino acids. Written as DNA, the CDR3 is TGTGCCAGCCTACCAGCGGGGTGCTCCTACGAGCAGTACGTC. Translated: CASLPAGCSYEQYV.

V and J are TRBV4-2 and TRBJ1-1; D possibly corresponds to TRBD1 (5 bases). Trimming cost V 4 bases and J 5 bases, with 20 bases left between them. This CDR3 is built from 16 residues. The germline CDR1 and CDR2 sequences are LGHNA and YNFKEQ. The CDR3 loop is CASSPAGGDRRTEAFF. DNA for the CDR3: TGTGCCAGCAGCCCGGCGGGGGGAGACAGAAGGACTGAAGCTTTCTTT.

The rearrangement links TRBV6-5 to TRBJ2-3; tentative D call: TRBD1 (5 bases). The CDR3 has 14 amino acids. V gave up 7 bases and J gave up 0 bases, with 11 bases separating them. Germline assignment: CDR1 MNHEY and CDR2 SVGAGI. The CDR3 nucleotides are TGTGCCAGCAAGAGACAGCTAAGCACAGATACGCAGTATTTT. The encoded protein is CASKRQLSTDTQYF.

This chain links TRBV7-2 with TRBJ1-4; D is ambiguous. Germline values: CDR1 SGHTA, CDR2 FQGNSA. Trimming pared 5 bases from V and 0 bases from J, leaving 13 bases between. The CDR3 contains 16 residues. The CDR3 region is CASSLRISATNEKLFF. DNA for the CDR3: TGTGCCAGCAGCCTCAGGATCTCTGCAACTAATGAAAAACTGTTTTTT.

The chain couples TRBV12-3 or TRBV12-4 to TRBJ2-2; D ambiguous. The CDR3 length is 14 residues. V dropped 7 bases and J dropped 6 bases, with 15 bases sitting between them. The CDR3 coding sequence is TGTGCCAGCACTTCGGACCAAATTCCCGGGGAGCTGTTTTTT. It yields the protein CASTSDQIPGELFF.

This clonotype has a handful of counts. The rearrangement uses TRBV10-3 and TRBJ1-1; TRBD1 might be the D (5 bases). Germline assignment: CDR1 ENHRY and CDR2 SYGVKD. Trimming removed 6 bases at V and 8 bases at J, with 22 bases between. The CDR3 totals 15 residues. This chain's CDR3 is CAISPGDFQRREAFF. CDR3 nucleotide sequence: TGTGCCATCAGCCCCGGGGACTTCCAAAGGAGGGAAGCTTTCTTT.

This clonotype has a handful of counts. The chain joins TRBV29-1 to TRBJ1-1; the D gene is possibly TRBD1 (6 bases). Germline values: CDR1 SQVTM, CDR2 ANQGSEA. The CDR3 sequence is 15 residues long. V lost 4 bases and J 6 bases, leaving 21 bases between the germline ends. The CDR3 is CSVGFMGAGVAEAFF. The CDR3 bases are TGCAGCGTTGGCTTTATGGGGGCAGGGGTGGCTGAAGCTTTCTTT.

This clonotype was seen many times. The chain has TRBV12-3 or TRBV12-4 and TRBJ1-5; no clear D. The CDR3 spans 13 residues. V lost 6 bases and J lost 0, with 6 bases in between. The CDR3 protein is CASSDYSNQPQHF. The CDR3, as DNA: TGTGCCAGCAGCGACTATAGCAATCAGCCCCAGCATTTT.

The V call is TRBV4-3, the J call TRBJ1-6; D possibly corresponds to TRBD1 (5 bases). Germline assignment: CDR1 LGHNA and CDR2 YSLEER. With 0 bases removed from V and 8 bases from J, the gap between germline ends came to 11 bases. The CDR3 is 15 amino acids. For the CDR3, the DNA is TGCGCCAGCAGCCAAGATTGGGGGGGGGATTCACCCCTCCACTTT. Encoded protein: CASSQDWGGDSPLHF.

This clonotype has only a few counts. The chain combines TRBV5-4 with TRBJ1-4; 8 positions match TRBD1. Trimming cost V 1 base and J 10 bases; bases outside gene matches: 3. Germline V gives CDR1 SGHNT, CDR2 YYREEE (reference sequence). The CDR3 spans 13 residues. CDR3 DNA sequence: TGTGCCAGCAGCTTGTTACAGGGGGGAAAACTGTTTTTT. Amino acid sequence: CASSLLQGGKLFF.

This clonotype has only a few counts. The chain is built from TRBV10-3 and TRBJ1-1; weak D call: TRBD1 (6 bases). The V and J ends lost 3 bases and 5 bases respectively, with 16 bases between them. The CDR3 has 15 amino acids. Per the germline V gene, CDR1 is ENHRY and CDR2 is SYGVKD. The CDR3 DNA is TGTGCCATCAGTGAAGGGGGGGCGAGTGGGACTGAAGCTTTCTTT. Translation gives CAISEGGASGTEAFF.

The rearrangement joins TRBV20-1 to TRBJ2-1; the match to TRBD2 covers 10 bases. CDR1 is DFQATT, CDR2 SNEGSKA, per germline (reference sequence). Germline trimming cut 3 bases from V and 4 bases from J; bases unmatched to any gene: 3. This CDR3 has 14 amino acids. The CDR3 protein is CSARSAGGYNEQFF. The CDR3 coding sequence is TGCAGTGCTAGGTCAGCGGGGGGGTACAATGAGCAGTTCTTC.

V is TRBV29-1 and J is TRBJ2-2; the D is unclear. This CDR3 has 12 residues. Per the germline V gene, CDR1 is SQVTM and CDR2 is ANQGSEA. The ends were cut back, 7 bases at V and 4 bases at J, with 10 bases in the middle. The CDR3 reads CSAYTGTGELFF. The CDR3 region has the DNA TGCAGCGCTTACACGGGCACCGGGGAGCTGTTTTTT.

This chain joins TRBV4-3 and TRBJ2-4; D gene uncertain. CDR1 and CDR2 from the germline V gene are LGHNA and YSLEER. V lost 0 bases, J lost 4 bases, and 16 bases lay in between. The CDR3 length is 17 residues. This CDR3 reads CASSQDFGANEKNIQYF. The CDR3 bases are TGCGCCAGCAGCCAAGATTTTGGAGCGAATGAAAAAAACATTCAGTACTTC.

This clonotype was seen a few times. The rearrangement links TRBV30 to TRBJ2-1; 11 positions match TRBD2. The CDR3 runs to 14 residues. V gave up 6 bases and J gave up 7 bases; unmatched junction bases: 8. Germline CDR1 reads GTSNPN; CDR2 reads SVGIG (reference sequence). The CDR3 DNA reads TGTGCCTGTCCACTAGCGGGGGTGGGGAATGAGCAGTTCTTC. As protein: CACPLAGVGNEQFF.

This clonotype was seen more than once but under ten times. The J gene is TRBJ1-6, the V gene TRBV7-2; D unresolved. V dropped 1 base and J dropped 7 bases, with 8 bases sitting between them. The CDR3 has 14 residues. The germline V gene encodes CDR1 SGHTA and CDR2 FQGNSA. The CDR3 DNA is TGTGCCAGCAGCTTAGACGGCTACAATTCACCCCTCCACTTT. It encodes CASSLDGYNSPLHF. Together with reference TRBV7-2 and TRBJ1-6, the CDR3 gives the full variable domain: GAGVSQSPSNKVTEKGKDVELRCDPISGHTALYWYRQSLGQGLEFLIYFQGNSAPDKSGLPSDRFSAERTGGSVSTLTIQRTQQEDSAVYLCASSLDGYNSPLHFGNGTRLTVT.

A few counts support this clonotype. The rearrangement joins TRBV5-4 to TRBJ2-2, with a possible D match to TRBD2 (5 bases). Germline V lookup: CDR1 SGHNT, CDR2 YYREEE (reference sequence). V gave up 4 bases and J gave up 2 bases, with 15 bases separating them. The CDR3 covers 16 residues. The CDR3 spells CASSAGLFRNTGELFF. The CDR3 DNA follows: TGTGCCAGCAGCGCGGGCCTATTTAGAAACACCGGGGAGCTGTTTTTT.

The V and J genes are TRBV5-5 and TRBJ1-4, with D possibly being TRBD1 (6 bases). The CDR3 sequence is 12 residues long. Germline V lookup: CDR1 SGHKS, CDR2 YYEKEE (reference sequence). The V and J ends lost 7 bases and 8 bases respectively, with 12 bases between them. The CDR3 loop is CASGGAGEKLFF. The CDR3 region has the DNA TGTGCCAGCGGGGGGGCTGGCGAAAAACTGTTTTTT.

J is TRBJ2-2 and V is TRBV20-1; D unclear. The CDR3 totals 13 residues. Germline CDR1 and CDR2: DFQATT and SNEGSKA (reference sequence). Trimming stripped 3 bases from V and 4 bases from J, with 9 bases between. CDR3 loop: CSASKIGTGELFF. The CDR3 bases are TGCAGTGCTAGTAAAATAGGCACCGGGGAGCTGTTTTTT.

The V call is TRBV20-1, the J call TRBJ1-5, with 8 bases fitting TRBD1. There are 15 residues in the CDR3. V dropped 5 bases and J dropped 1; count of bases not matched to a gene: 7. Germline CDR1 reads DFQATT; CDR2 reads SNEGSKA (reference sequence). CDR3: CSAQGQGGSNQPQHF. The CDR3 bases are TGCAGTGCTCAAGGACAGGGAGGGAGCAATCAGCCCCAGCATTTT.

In its sample, this clonotype was seen a few times. The CDR3 DNA is TGTGCCAGAGGGGGATACTATGGCTACACCTTC. This sequence encodes CARGGYYGYTF. The chain couples TRBV2 to TRBJ1-2; possibly TRBD1 for D (6 bases). The CDR3 has 11 residues. CDR1 is SNHLY, CDR2 FYNNEI, per germline. V was cut by 9 bases and J by 3 bases, with 8 bases left in between.